This note documents a single T cell receptor beta chain sequence. The germline V and J ends were trimmed by 1 base and 2 bases, with 9 bases remaining between them. The CDR3 has 15 amino acids. Germline loops: CDR1 SGHTA, CDR2 FQGNSA. Authors' methods: Cell counts per sample came from amplifying reference gene primers. This table comes from immunoSEQ multiplex PCR, and its TCRdb copy is limited to in-frame clones, with some not included. The D gene and trimming were derived from the DNA, and the V and J assignments and clone size from that table. Seen here are approximately 94,000 clones, more than 70% observed once, and the top ten hold around 4.5%. The source of the sample is a study of blood T cell repertoires in COVID-19. Study-level background: Samples taken during acute and convalescent COVID-19 were collected in the United States, Italy and Spain. T cells, B-cell-depleted T cells, or PBMCs supplied cDNA or gDNA.

Source material: peripheral blood. The source of this sequence is a woman at least 80 years old with active COVID-19. This rearrangement joins TRBV7-2 to TRBJ2-1, with D unresolved. CDR3 sequence reads: CASSLEWATYNEQFF. The CDR3 nucleotides are TGTGCCAGCAGCTTAGAATGGGCCACCTACAATGAGCAGTTCTTC.